The clone carrying this TCR beta chain has ten or more counts. Its specificity is unknown. The CDR3 covers 12 residues. V shed 8 bases and J shed 5 bases, with 10 bases lying between them. Germline assignment: CDR1 MNHNY and CDR2 SVGAGI (reference sequence). This entry is derived from a study of T-cell reconstitution after alpha-beta-depleted transplantation in children. General study points: Newly generated T cells supplied most T-cell counts and diversity one year post-transplant.

TCRbeta library preparation incorporated unique molecular identifiers. TCRdb re-called the PCR reads through MiXCR, storing one row per CDR3 protein. The data show around 180,000 distinct CDR3 sequences, 11% seen once. The clonotype originates from a boy aged 2 to 9 with acute myeloid leukemia, due to receive a stem cell transplant. The sample in question was PBMCs, obtained before TCRalphabeta/CD19-depleted stem cell transplant. The V gene is TRBV6-6, the J gene TRBJ2-1, with D uncertain. CDR3 sequence reads: CASVGGHNEQFF. CDR3 coding DNA: TGTGCCAGCGTAGGTGGACACAATGAGCAGTTCTTC.